This entry lists 19 T cell receptor beta chains sequenced from one sample in a study of identical twins. TCRdb called the 5' RACE reads again in MiXCR, with one record for every CDR3 protein. The sample includes 200,000 to 300,000 distinct CDR3 sequences, 6% to 8.5% of them seen just once. The same sample was also used in a study of yellow fever vaccine responses in identical twins.

Specimen: CD8+ T cells sorted from blood. These receptors all stem from a woman in her late teens or twenties in good health.

This clonotype has ten or more counts. This chain connects TRBV10-1 to TRBJ2-5, with a weak D call TRBD2 (5 bases). The germline gives CDR1 WNHNN, CDR2 SYGVQD (reference sequence). The CDR3 is 12 residues long. Between the trimmed V and J ends, which lost 5 bases and 2 bases, there was a span of 6 bases. The CDR3 spells CASSSGQETQYF. CDR3 DNA sequence: TGCGCCAGCAGTTCGGGGCAAGAGACCCAGTACTTC.

The chain joins TRBV3-1 to TRBJ2-7, with D perhaps matching TRBD1 or TRBD2 (5 bases each). Germline CDR1 and CDR2: LGHDT and YNNKEL (reference sequence). The CDR3 consists of 13 residues. The CDR3 region has the DNA TGTGCCAGCAACCGTAGGGGCCGGGACGAGCACTACGTC. Translated, it gives CASNRRGRDEHYV.

The rearrangement joins TRBV15 to TRBJ2-7; weak D call: TRBD2 (7 bases). In germline, CDR1 is LNHNV, CDR2 YYDKDF (reference sequence). V lost 5 bases to trimming and J lost 4 bases, with 18 bases between them. CDR3 length: 15 residues. The CDR3 protein is CATSVDRSGAYEQYV. CDR3 nucleotides: TGTGCCACCAGCGTCGACAGGAGCGGGGCTTACGAGCAGTACGTC.

This clonotype was recorded many times. J is TRBJ2-1 and V is TRBV5-1, with 8 nucleotides matching TRBD2. Trimming at V came to 2 bases and at J to 4 bases, leaving 8 bases not matched to a gene. The CDR3 sequence is 16 residues long. Germline-derived CDR1 and CDR2 are SGHRS and YFSETQ. In DNA, the CDR3 is TGCGCCAGCAGCTTAGAGGGTAGCGGGGCTTACAATGAGCAGTTCTTC. Amino acid sequence: CASSLEGSGAYNEQFF.

In this sample, this clonotype turned up a few times. The V gene is TRBV20-1, the J gene TRBJ2-1; 9 bases fit TRBD2. This CDR3 spans 16 amino acids. Germline V gene lookup returns CDR1 DFQATT and CDR2 SNEGSKA (reference sequence). The J segment lost 2 bases and the V segment lost 3 bases, leaving 8 bases of the junction unmatched. In DNA, the CDR3 is TGCAGTGCTAGTGTAGAGCGGGGGGAACCCTACAATGAGCAGTTCTTC. This encodes CSASVERGEPYNEQFF.

This clonotype was recorded a few times. This sequence joins TRBV20-1 and TRBJ2-6, with 11 bases identical to TRBD1. V dropped 5 bases and J dropped 6; count of bases not matched to a gene: 3. Germline values: CDR1 DFQATT, CDR2 SNEGSKA (reference sequence). The CDR3 spans 14 residues. The CDR3 DNA follows: TGCAGTGCTCAGGACAGGGGGCCGGCCAACGTCCTGACTTTC. This translates into CSAQDRGPANVLTF.

Here the CDR3 reads CASSYSVPEQYFSYNEQFF. The CDR3 DNA is TGTGCCAGCAGTTACTCGGTCCCGGAGCAGTACTTCTCCTACAATGAGCAGTTCTTC. The V and J genes are TRBV6-5 and TRBJ2-1; unclear D gene. V dropped 0 bases and J dropped 0 bases, with 18 bases sitting between them. There are 19 residues in the CDR3. Germline lookup yields CDR1 MNHEY and CDR2 SVGAGI.

V and J are TRBV7-9 and TRBJ2-2; D perhaps matches TRBD1 (6 bases). V gave up 5 bases and J gave up 2 bases, with 18 bases separating them. The CDR3 has 17 amino acids. Germline-derived CDR1 and CDR2 are SEHNR and FQNEAQ (reference sequence). CDR3 region: CASSPARPQGNTGELFF. The DNA of the CDR3 is TGTGCCAGCAGCCCAGCGAGGCCACAGGGAAACACCGGGGAGCTGTTTTTT.

This clonotype was picked up many times. This chain links TRBV20-1 with TRBJ1-6; 8 nucleotides match TRBD1. Germline-derived CDR1 and CDR2 are DFQATT and SNEGSKA (reference sequence). The CDR3 length is 17 residues. Trimming removed 5 bases from V and 4 bases from J; junction bases left unmatched: 13. DNA for the CDR3: TGCAGTGCTCTAACTCTGACAGGGGCCCTATATAATTCACCCCTCCACTTT. Amino acid sequence: CSALTLTGALYNSPLHF.

This clonotype was seen a few times. V is TRBV4-1 and J is TRBJ2-7; 8 bases are a match to TRBD2. Germline V gives CDR1 MGHRA, CDR2 YSYEKL. The CDR3 is 15 residues long. Losses at the gene ends were 6 bases for V and 2 bases for J; bases not matched to a gene: 9. In DNA, the CDR3 is TGCGCCAGCAGACTCGAAAGCGGGAGCCCCTACGAGCAGTACTTC. It encodes CASRLESGSPYEQYF.

This clonotype has just a few counts. This chain links TRBV24-1 with TRBJ2-2, with D perhaps TRBD2 (5 bases). The CDR3 is made up of 17 amino acids. Looked up from germline, CDR1 is KGHDR and CDR2 is SFDVKD. Trimming removed 2 bases at V and 2 bases at J, with 14 bases between. This CDR3 is CATSDSILGGNTGELFF. The CDR3 DNA reads as TGTGCCACCAGTGATTCTATACTAGGAGGTAACACCGGGGAGCTGTTTTTT.

The chain recombines TRBV7-9 with TRBJ2-7; 7 bases fit TRBD1. Germline V gene lookup returns CDR1 SEHNR and CDR2 FQNEAQ (reference sequence). Trimming cost V 4 bases and J 2 bases; bases outside gene matches: 8. This CDR3 spans 15 amino acids. CDR3 DNA: TGTGCCAGCAGCTCGGGACAGACCTTGGCCTACGAGCAGTACGTC. Its protein is CASSSGQTLAYEQYV.

V usage is TRBV5-4 and J usage is TRBJ2-5; 7 bases agree with TRBD2. The J segment lost 0 bases and the V segment lost 4 bases, leaving 3 bases of the junction unmatched. CDR3 length equals 14 residues. Germline lookup yields CDR1 SGHNT and CDR2 YYREEE (reference sequence). Here the CDR3 DNA reads TGTGCCAGCAGCCCCCGGGGGGACCAAGAGACCCAGTACTTC. It translates to CASSPRGDQETQYF.

The sample holds many counts of this clonotype. The chain employs TRBV28 and TRBJ2-3, with TRBD1 matching over 7 bases. The CDR3 consists of 15 residues. Germline trimming cut 4 bases from V and 2 bases from J; bases unmatched to any gene: 6. Germline V gene data show CDR1 as MDHEN and CDR2 as SYDVKM. This chain's CDR3 is CASSSGQTDTDTQYF. CDR3 coding DNA: TGTGCCAGCAGTTCGGGACAGACCGACACAGATACGCAGTATTTT.

There are a few counts of this clonotype. The gene calls are TRBV4-1 and TRBJ2-2; D is perhaps TRBD2 (6 bases). Germline values: CDR1 MGHRA, CDR2 YSYEKL. The length of the CDR3 is 16 residues. Trimming shortened V by 1 base and J by 4 bases, and 13 bases separated the two germline ends. The CDR3 DNA is TGCGCCAGCAGCCAAGGAGTAGCGGCAGTCACCGGGGAGCTGTTTTTT. Protein: CASSQGVAAVTGELFF.

In this sample, this clonotype turned up a few times. J is TRBJ2-7 and V is TRBV10-3; D is perhaps TRBD2 (5 bases). The CDR3 length is 11 residues. Trimming took 2 bases from V and 6 from J, leaving 5 bases between them. CDR1 is ENHRY, CDR2 SYGVKD, per germline. The CDR3 DNA reads as TGTGCCATCAGTGAGGGAGGCGAGCAGTACTTC. Its protein product is CAISEGGEQYF.

The gene calls are TRBV14 and TRBJ1-3; D uncertain. Germline V lookup: CDR1 SGHDN, CDR2 FVKESK. This CDR3 has 18 amino acids. V dropped 0 bases and J dropped 0 bases, with 15 bases sitting between them. CDR3 nucleotides: TGTGCCAGCAGCCAAGAATTGAGTGGCTGGAGCTCTGGAAACACCATATATTTT. Amino acids: CASSQELSGWSSGNTIYF.

This rearrangement joins TRBV18 to TRBJ1-4; D remains unclear. V gave up 3 bases and J gave up 8 bases, with 13 bases separating them. Looked up from germline, CDR1 is KGHSH and CDR2 is LQKENI. The CDR3 runs to 14 residues. CDR3 protein: CASSPAGGNEKLFF. The DNA for the CDR3 is TGTGCCAGCTCACCGGCGGGAGGCAACGAAAAACTGTTTTTT.

This clonotype has a handful of counts. The chain joins TRBV6-1 to TRBJ2-7; D unclear. Germline V gene lookup returns CDR1 MNHNS and CDR2 SASEGT. Trimming removed 2 bases from V and 1 base from J, with 9 bases in between. The CDR3 covers 14 residues. The CDR3 protein is CASSEPVESYEQYF. CDR3 coding DNA: TGTGCCAGCAGTGAACCGGTGGAATCCTACGAGCAGTACTTC.